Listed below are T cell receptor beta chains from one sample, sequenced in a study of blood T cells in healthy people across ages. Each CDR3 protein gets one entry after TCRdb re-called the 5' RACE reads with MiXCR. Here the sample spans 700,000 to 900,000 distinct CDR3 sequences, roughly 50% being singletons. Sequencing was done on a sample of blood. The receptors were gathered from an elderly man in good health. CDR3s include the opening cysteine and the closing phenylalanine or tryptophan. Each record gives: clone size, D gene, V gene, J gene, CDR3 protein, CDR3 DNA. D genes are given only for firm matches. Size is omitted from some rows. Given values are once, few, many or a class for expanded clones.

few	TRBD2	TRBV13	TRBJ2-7	CASSPLEAGGPMVQYF	TGTGCCAGCAGCCCTCTGGAAGCGGGAGGACCGATGGTGCAGTACTTC
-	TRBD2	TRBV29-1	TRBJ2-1	CSVVASGSRGEQFF	TGCAGCGTTGTGGCTAGCGGGAGTCGGGGTGAGCAGTTCTTC
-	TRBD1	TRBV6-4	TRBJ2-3	CASRLQGASTDTQYF	TGTGCCAGCAGGCTCCAGGGGGCAAGCACAGATACGCAGTATTTT
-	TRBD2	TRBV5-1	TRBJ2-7	CASTFGLAGRPKTYEQYF	TGCGCCAGCACCTTTGGACTAGCAGGGAGGCCGAAAACCTACGAGCAGTACTTC
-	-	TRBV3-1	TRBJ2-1	CASSQDWGERRNEQFF	TGTGCCAGCAGCCAAGATTGGGGGGAGAGAAGGAATGAGCAGTTCTTC
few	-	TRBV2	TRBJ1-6	CASSEAPAAPNSPLHF	TGTGCCAGCAGTGAAGCGCCGGCAGCACCTAATTCACCCCTCCACTTT
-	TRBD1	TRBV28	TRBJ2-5	CASSRTGRREQYF	TGTGCCAGCAGTAGGACAGGGCGCCGGGAGCAGTACTTC
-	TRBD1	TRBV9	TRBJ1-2	CASSQDRGVSGYTF	TGTGCCAGCAGCCAAGACAGGGGGGTATCTGGCTACACCTTC
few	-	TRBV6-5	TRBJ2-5	CASSYSGVTQYF	TGTGCCAGCAGTTACTCGGGGGTGACCCAGTACTTC
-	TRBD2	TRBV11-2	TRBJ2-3	CASSTRTSGRPDTQYF	TGTGCCAGCAGCACAAGAACTAGCGGGAGGCCAGATACGCAGTATTTT
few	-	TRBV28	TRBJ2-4	CASSLLQGEQYF	TGTGCCAGCAGTTTATTGCAGGGAGAACAGTACTTC
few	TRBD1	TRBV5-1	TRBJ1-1	CASSAGTGATNTEAFF	TGCGCCAGCAGCGCCGGGACAGGGGCCACCAACACTGAAGCTTTCTTT
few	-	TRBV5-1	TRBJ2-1	CASSLESIYNEQFF	TGCGCCAGCAGCTTGGAGTCTATTTACAATGAGCAGTTCTTC
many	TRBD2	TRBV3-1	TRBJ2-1	CASSQDLVRLAGNNEQFF	TGTGCCAGCAGCCAAGATCTGGTGAGACTAGCGGGAAACAATGAGCAGTTCTTC
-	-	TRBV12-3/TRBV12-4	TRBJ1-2	CASSPGRYSPKNGYTF	TGTGCCAGCAGTCCTGGGCGGTACAGTCCCAAAAATGGCTACACCTTC
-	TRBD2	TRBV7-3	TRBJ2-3	CASSVSGSITDTQYF	TGTGCCAGCAGCGTTAGCGGGAGCATCACAGATACGCAGTATTTT
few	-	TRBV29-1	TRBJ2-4	CSVVGQSVNIQYF	TGCAGCGTTGTCGGACAGTCAGTAAACATTCAGTACTTC
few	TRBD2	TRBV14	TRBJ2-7	CASSPYGTSGSYEQYF	TGTGCCAGCAGCCCCTATGGGACTAGCGGGAGCTACGAGCAGTACTTC
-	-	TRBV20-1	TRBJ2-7	CSARDVTSYEQYF	TGCAGTGCTAGAGATGTCACCTCCTACGAGCAGTACTTC
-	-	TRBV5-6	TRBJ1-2	CASSLTGTAGYTF	TGTGCCAGCAGCTTGACAGGTACGGCTGGCTACACCTTC
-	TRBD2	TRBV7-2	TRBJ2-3	CASSLGLAGVPGTDTQYF	TGTGCCAGCAGCTTGGGACTAGCGGGAGTCCCTGGCACAGATACGCAGTATTTT
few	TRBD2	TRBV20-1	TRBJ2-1	CSVVSSGRRYNEQFF	TGCAGTGTCGTGTCTAGCGGGAGGCGCTACAATGAGCAGTTCTTC
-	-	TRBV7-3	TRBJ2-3	CASSWDAGSTDTQYF	TGTGCCAGCAGTTGGGACGCGGGGAGCACAGATACGCAGTATTTT
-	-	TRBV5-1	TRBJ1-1	CASREASNTEAFF	TGCGCCAGCCGGGAGGCGTCGAACACTGAAGCTTTCTTT
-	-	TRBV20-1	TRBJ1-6	CSARDSGNSPLHF	TGCAGTGCTAGAGATTCGGGGAATTCACCCCTCCACTTT
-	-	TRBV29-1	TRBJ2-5	CSVYRGPETQYF	TGCAGCGTTTATAGGGGCCCCGAGACCCAGTACTTC